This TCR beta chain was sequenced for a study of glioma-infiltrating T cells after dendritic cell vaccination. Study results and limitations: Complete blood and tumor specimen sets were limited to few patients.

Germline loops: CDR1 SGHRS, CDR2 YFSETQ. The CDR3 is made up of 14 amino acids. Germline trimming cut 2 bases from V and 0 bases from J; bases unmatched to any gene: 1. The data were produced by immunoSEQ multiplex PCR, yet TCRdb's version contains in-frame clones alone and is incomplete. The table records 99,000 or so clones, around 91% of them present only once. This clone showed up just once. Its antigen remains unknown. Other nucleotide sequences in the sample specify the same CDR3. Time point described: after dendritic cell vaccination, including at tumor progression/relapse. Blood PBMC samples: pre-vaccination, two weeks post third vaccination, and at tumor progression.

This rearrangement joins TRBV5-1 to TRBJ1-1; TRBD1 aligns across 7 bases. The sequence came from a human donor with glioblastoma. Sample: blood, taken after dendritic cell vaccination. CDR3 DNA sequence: TGCGCCAGCAGCTTTGACAGGGTGAACACTGAAGCTTTCTTT. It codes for CASSFDRVNTEAFF.